Sequencing of this T cell receptor beta chain was carried out in a study of cytomegalovirus exposure and HLA in healthy donors. Notes on the study in general: Later findings reportedly placed an Asian-associated ancestry cluster below the roughly 700-donor mean for N-insertions. The likely origin of a cluster of highly shared sequence variants was a sequencing artifact. Reported findings show TCR beta sequences accurately forecast HLA-A and HLA-B alleles in most subjects. HLA restriction was apparent for most CMV-associated TCR beta chains in a later analysis.

PCR was performed using 60 Vbeta and 13 Jbeta primers. Using immunoSEQ multiplex PCR, the repertoire was profiled, and TCRdb retains in-frame clones only, with some absent. Of tens of thousands of clones in the sample, 60% to 75% were seen once. There are 12 residues in the CDR3. The germline gives CDR1 SQVTM, CDR2 ANQGSEA. V lost 2 bases to trimming and J lost 14 bases; unmatched junction nucleotides: 6. This clone was counted only a few times. Its specificity is unknown. The chain has TRBV29-1 and TRBJ2-3, with 11 bases identical to TRBD1. Specimen: PBMCs. This sequence originates from a man aged 25 to 40 in good health and CMV-seronegative. The CDR3 nucleotides read TGCAGCGTTGAATACGGACAGGGGGCTCTGTATTTT. Its translation is CSVEYGQGALYF.